What follows are 14 T cell receptor beta chains derived from one specimen sequenced in a study of OX40 agonist ivuxolimab in advanced cancers. Assay: immunoSEQ multiplex PCR; the TCRdb copy retains only in-frame clones and omits some. The sample comprises approximately 48,000 clones, approximately 80% of which are singletons, and 3% to 4% rests with the top ten. This specimen consisted of CD4+ or CD8+ T cells sorted from blood, obtained in a trial of the OX40 agonist ivuxolimab. These receptors originate from an adult with an advanced solid tumor such as melanoma, head and neck, liver or kidney cancer.

The CDR3 loop is CASTPPGQGRGYTF. Written as DNA, the CDR3 is TGTGCCAGCACCCCACCGGGGCAGGGGAGAGGCTACACCTTC. The V gene is TRBV18, the J gene TRBJ1-2, with TRBD1 as a possible D gene (6 bases). The V gene's germline CDR1 is KGHSH and CDR2 LQKENI. Trimming removed 8 bases at V and 8 bases at J, with 21 bases between. This CDR3 has 14 amino acids.

The V and J genes are TRBV18 and TRBJ2-7; D ambiguous. The CDR3 length is 14 residues. The germline V and J ends were trimmed by 1 base and 2 bases, with 9 bases remaining between them. From germline, CDR1 is KGHSH and CDR2 LQKENI. The CDR3 sequence: CASSPQGGTYEQYF. The CDR3 nucleotides are TGTGCCAGCTCACCACAGGGCGGAACCTACGAGCAGTACTTC.

The chain uses TRBV4-3 and TRBJ1-1, with D perhaps TRBD1 (5 bases). The CDR3 has 13 amino acids. Germline V gives CDR1 LGHNA, CDR2 YSLEER. The ends were cut back, 4 bases at V and 4 bases at J, with 10 bases in the middle. The CDR3 DNA is TGCGCCAGCAGCCGACAGAGGGGCACTGAAGCTTTCTTT. This sequence encodes CASSRQRGTEAFF.

This sequence joins TRBV6-1 and TRBJ1-6; D gene unclear. V lost 2 bases to trimming and J lost 4 bases, with 18 bases between them. Germline lookup yields CDR1 MNHNS and CDR2 SASEGT. The CDR3 spans 18 residues. The CDR3 loop reads CASSERAAAWTYNSPLHF. Written as DNA, the CDR3 is TGTGCCAGCAGTGAAAGAGCGGCTGCATGGACTTATAATTCACCCCTCCACTTT.

The table lists this clone with a few counts. Distinct nucleotide sequences in the sample also encode this CDR3. V is TRBV5-1 and J is TRBJ2-3, with 9 bases that match TRBD1. After removal of 4 bases from V and 0 bases from J, the junction contained 0 bases not matched to a gene. The CDR3 runs 14 residues. CDR1 is SGHRS and CDR2 is YFSETQ in the germline V gene. This CDR3 reads CASSGTGSTDTQYF. CDR3 coding DNA: TGCGCCAGCAGCGGGACAGGGAGCACAGATACGCAGTATTTT. Complete variable domain (other parts from reference TRBV5-1 and TRBJ2-3): KAGVTQTPRYLIKTRGQQVTLSCSPISGHRSVSWYQQTPGQGLQFLFEYFSETQRNKGNFPGRFSGRQFSNSRSEMNVSTLELGDSALYLCASSGTGSTDTQYFGPGTRLTVL.

This clone occurred a few times. The J gene is TRBJ1-4, the V gene TRBV25-1; D call uncertain. Between the trimmed V and J ends, which lost 0 bases and 1 base, there was a span of 6 bases. The CDR3 covers 15 residues. The V gene's germline CDR1 is MGHDK and CDR2 SYGVNS. For the CDR3, the DNA is TGTGCCAGCAGTGAATACGTCGGAACTAATGAAAAACTGTTTTTT. Residues: CASSEYVGTNEKLFF.

The J gene is TRBJ2-2, the V gene TRBV29-1, with D maybe TRBD1 (5 bases). V was pared by 1 base and J by 6 bases, with 6 bases between. The CDR3 spans 12 residues. Germline V gene lookup returns CDR1 SQVTM and CDR2 ANQGSEA. The CDR3 spells CSVEGGPGELFF. The CDR3 DNA sequence: TGCAGCGTTGAAGGGGGCCCCGGGGAGCTGTTTTTT.

The V and J genes are TRBV11-2 and TRBJ1-1; 9 bases are a match to TRBD1. Trimming at V came to 3 bases and at J to 11 bases, leaving 7 bases not matched to a gene. This CDR3 has 13 amino acids. Looked up from germline, CDR1 is SGHAT and CDR2 is FQNNGV. CDR3 loop: CASSFARTGEAFF. In DNA, the CDR3 is TGTGCCAGCAGCTTTGCCCGGACAGGGGAGGCTTTCTTT.

V gene TRBV18 combines with J gene TRBJ2-1; 12 bases align to TRBD2. CDR3 length: 16 amino acids. Unmatched junction bases numbered 4, after V lost 3 bases and J lost 4 bases. The germline CDR1 and CDR2 sequences are KGHSH and LQKENI. The CDR3 bases are TGTGCCAGCTCACCCCTCGGACTAGCGGGATACAATGAGCAGTTCTTC. The encoded protein is CASSPLGLAGYNEQFF.

The CDR3 protein is CASSLDGRLNQPQHF. The DNA of the CDR3 is TGTGCCAGCAGTTTAGACGGACGGCTAAATCAGCCCCAGCATTTT. The V and J genes are TRBV27 and TRBJ1-5; D ambiguous. The V and J ends lost 2 bases and 4 bases respectively, with 12 bases between them. CDR3 length: 15 residues. CDR1 and CDR2 from the germline V gene are MNHEY and SMNVEV (reference sequence).

J is TRBJ1-5 and V is TRBV5-5, with D possibly being TRBD1 (5 bases). The V gene's germline CDR1 is SGHKS and CDR2 YYEKEE (reference sequence). Trimming removed 1 base at V and 0 bases at J, with 17 bases between. The CDR3 runs 18 residues. CDR3 region: CASSLRGDVTLSNQPQHF. As DNA, the CDR3 is TGTGCCAGCAGCTTGCGGGGGGATGTAACTCTTAGCAATCAGCCCCAGCATTTT.

V gene TRBV29-1 combines with J gene TRBJ2-7; 8 bases are shared with TRBD2. Losses at the gene ends were 4 bases for V and 5 bases for J; bases not matched to a gene: 10. In germline, CDR1 is SQVTM, CDR2 ANQGSEA. CDR3 length equals 14 residues. This chain's CDR3 is CSVVLNGRVDEQYF. Written as DNA, the CDR3 is TGCAGCGTTGTTCTTAACGGGAGGGTGGACGAGCAGTACTTC.

The chain combines TRBV10-1 with TRBJ2-3, with unresolved D. Trimming took 2 bases from V and 4 from J, leaving 10 bases between them. Germline values: CDR1 WNHNN, CDR2 SYGVQD (reference sequence). The CDR3 has 14 residues. As DNA, the CDR3 is TGCGCCAGCAGTGAGAGTCAGGCGGCAGATACGCAGTATTTT. Translating it yields CASSESQAADTQYF.

The chain couples TRBV14 to TRBJ2-1; D unclear. The CDR3 length is 12 residues. From germline, CDR1 is SGHDN and CDR2 FVKESK. Trimming pared 0 bases from V and 12 bases from J, leaving 9 bases between. CDR3 region: CASSQEGAGQFF. The CDR3 nucleotides read TGTGCCAGCAGCCAAGAGGGTGCAGGGCAGTTCTTC.